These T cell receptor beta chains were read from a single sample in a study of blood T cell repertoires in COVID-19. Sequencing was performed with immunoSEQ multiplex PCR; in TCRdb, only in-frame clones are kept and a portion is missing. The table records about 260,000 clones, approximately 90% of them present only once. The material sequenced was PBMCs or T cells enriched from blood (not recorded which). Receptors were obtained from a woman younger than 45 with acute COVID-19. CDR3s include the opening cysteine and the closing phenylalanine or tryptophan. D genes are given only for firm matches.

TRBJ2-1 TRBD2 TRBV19 CASTMNSGSLRNEQFF
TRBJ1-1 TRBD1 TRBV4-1 CASSLQVPGQGNTEAFF
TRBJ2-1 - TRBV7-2 CASSLSPTIYNEQFF
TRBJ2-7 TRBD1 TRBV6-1 CASSEVGQRGEQYF
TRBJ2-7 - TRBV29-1 CSVEEGREEQYF
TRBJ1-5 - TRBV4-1 CASSQVTYSNQPQHF
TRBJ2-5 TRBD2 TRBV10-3 CAISEGAGEETQYF
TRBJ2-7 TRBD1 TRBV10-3 CAIMTGVTYEQYF
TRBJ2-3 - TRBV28 CASRSGADTQYF
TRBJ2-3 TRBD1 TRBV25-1 CASRANPGQGADTQYF
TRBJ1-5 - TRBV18 CASSPNDPGVDQPQHF
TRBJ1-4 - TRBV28 CASSQPRGPEKLFF
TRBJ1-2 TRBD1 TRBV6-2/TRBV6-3 CASSYTTGGEYGYTF
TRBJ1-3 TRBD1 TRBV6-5 CASSTGQSSGNTIYF
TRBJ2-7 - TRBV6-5 CASSSLKGASSYEQYF
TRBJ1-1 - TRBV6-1 CASSEHMNTEAFF
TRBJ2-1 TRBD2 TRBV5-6 CASSLVAFAGAEQFF
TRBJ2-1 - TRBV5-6 CASSLAGNEQFF
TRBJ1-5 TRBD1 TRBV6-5 CASSPIQGDQPQHF
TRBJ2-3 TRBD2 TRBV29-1 CSAPGLAGADTQYF
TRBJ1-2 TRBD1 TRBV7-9 CAIPTGGFYGYTF
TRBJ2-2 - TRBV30 CAWRGGGGAYVTGELFF
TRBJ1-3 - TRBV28 CASSSAEDSGNTIYF
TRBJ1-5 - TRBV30 CAWSEGDYSNQPQHF
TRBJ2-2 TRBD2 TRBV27 CASSLMRRTSGGSLNTGELFF
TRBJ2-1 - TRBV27 CASSITRDSWNEQFF
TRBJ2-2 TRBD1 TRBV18 CASSPPLVGQGTGELFF
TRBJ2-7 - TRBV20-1 CSACGKEYEQYF
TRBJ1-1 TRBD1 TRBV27 CASSWTGDWNTEAFF
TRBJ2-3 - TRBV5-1 CASSVQNQGGSDTQYF
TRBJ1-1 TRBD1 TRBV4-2 CASSPPTGGTEAFF
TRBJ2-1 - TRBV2 CASSEAGRPYNEQFF
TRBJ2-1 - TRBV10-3 CAISRDGVNEQFF
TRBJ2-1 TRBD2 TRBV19 CASEPGLGTNEQFF
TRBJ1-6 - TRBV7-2 CASSTRVTGDNSPLHF
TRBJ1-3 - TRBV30 CAWTDSGNTIYF
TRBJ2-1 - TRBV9 CASTPGLTNEQFF
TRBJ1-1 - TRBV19 CASSIYGQNTEAFF
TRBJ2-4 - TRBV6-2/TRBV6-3 CASSYSSGEGLAKNIQYF
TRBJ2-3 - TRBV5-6 CASSLIPGVAASTDTQYF
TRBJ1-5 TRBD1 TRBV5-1 CASREGSGGHSQPQHF
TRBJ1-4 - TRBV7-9 CASSRVQTNEKLFF
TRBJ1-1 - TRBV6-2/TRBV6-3 CASSRFEVNTEAFF
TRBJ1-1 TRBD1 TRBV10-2 CASSVAGGRTEAFF
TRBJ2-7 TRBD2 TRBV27 CASSWTSGATYEQYF
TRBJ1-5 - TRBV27 CASSLAGNQPQHF
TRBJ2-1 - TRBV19 CASSFRDRGLAAYNEQFF
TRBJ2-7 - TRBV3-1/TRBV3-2 CASSQGLAYEQYF
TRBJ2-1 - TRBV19 CASTTDRPPYNEQFF
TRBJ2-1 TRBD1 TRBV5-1 CASSLALGTGAYNEQFF
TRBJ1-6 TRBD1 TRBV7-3 CASSRGQGDNSPLHF
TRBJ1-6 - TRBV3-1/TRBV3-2 CASRPRRTNSPLHF
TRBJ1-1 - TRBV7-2 CASSPAQGRATEAFF